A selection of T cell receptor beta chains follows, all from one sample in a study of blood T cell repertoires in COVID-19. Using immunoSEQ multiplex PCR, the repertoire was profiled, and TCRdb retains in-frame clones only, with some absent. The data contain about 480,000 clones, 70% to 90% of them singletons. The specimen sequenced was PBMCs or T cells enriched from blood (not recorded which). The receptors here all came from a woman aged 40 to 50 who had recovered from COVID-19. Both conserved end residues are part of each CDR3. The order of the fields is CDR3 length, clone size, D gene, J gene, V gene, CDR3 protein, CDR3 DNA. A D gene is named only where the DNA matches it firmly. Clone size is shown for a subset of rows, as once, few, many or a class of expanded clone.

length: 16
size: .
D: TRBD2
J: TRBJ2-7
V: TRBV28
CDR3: CASSRPRSGSSYEQYF
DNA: TGTGCCAGCAGCCGACCCCGTAGCGGGAGCTCCTACGAGCAGTACTTC

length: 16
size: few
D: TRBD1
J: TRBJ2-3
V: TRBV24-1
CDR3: CATSDWGQLSTDTQYF
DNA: TGTGCCACCAGTGACTGGGGACAGCTAAGCACAGATACGCAGTATTTT

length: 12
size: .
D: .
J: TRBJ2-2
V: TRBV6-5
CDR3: CASRLVPGELFF
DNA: TGTGCCAGCAGATTAGTCCCCGGGGAGCTGTTTTTT

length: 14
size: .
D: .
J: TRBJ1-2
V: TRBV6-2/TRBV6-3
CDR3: CASSYSLGGYGYTF
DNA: TGTGCCAGCAGTTACTCGCTCGGAGGCTATGGCTACACCTTC

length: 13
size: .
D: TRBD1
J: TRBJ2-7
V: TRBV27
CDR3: CASRLTGEDEQYF
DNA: TGTGCCAGCAGATTGACAGGGGAGGACGAGCAGTACTTC

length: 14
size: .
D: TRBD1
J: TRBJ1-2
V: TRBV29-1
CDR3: CSVDRQGAQNGYTF
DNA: TGCAGCGTTGATAGGCAGGGGGCGCAGAATGGCTACACCTTC

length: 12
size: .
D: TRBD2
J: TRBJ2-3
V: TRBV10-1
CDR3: CASSLAGGPPYF
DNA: TGCGCCAGCAGTTTAGCGGGAGGCCCCCCGTATTTT

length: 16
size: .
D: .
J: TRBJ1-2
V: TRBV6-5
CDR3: CASSYSSVTGYYGYTF
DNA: TGTGCCAGCAGTTACTCGTCAGTGACAGGCTACTATGGCTACACCTTC

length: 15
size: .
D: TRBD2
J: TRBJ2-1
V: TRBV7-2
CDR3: CASSLARTSGDEQFF
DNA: TGTGCCAGCAGCTTAGCGCGGACTAGCGGGGATGAGCAGTTCTTC

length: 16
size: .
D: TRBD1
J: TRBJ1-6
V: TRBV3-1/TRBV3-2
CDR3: CASSYRLTGYNSPLHF
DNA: TGTGCCAGCAGCTATCGGTTGACAGGGTATAATTCACCCCTCCACTTT

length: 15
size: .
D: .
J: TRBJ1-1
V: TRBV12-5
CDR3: CASGLPTQGWTEAFF
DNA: TGTGCTAGTGGTTTGCCGACCCAGGGATGGACTGAAGCTTTCTTT

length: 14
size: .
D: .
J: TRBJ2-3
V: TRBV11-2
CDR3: CASSQPSQANTQYF
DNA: TGTGCCAGCAGCCAACCTTCGCAGGCAAATACGCAGTATTTT

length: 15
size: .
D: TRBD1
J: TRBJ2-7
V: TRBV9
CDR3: CASSLGQGMTYEQYF
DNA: TGTGCCAGCAGCCTCGGACAGGGAATGACCTACGAGCAGTACTTC

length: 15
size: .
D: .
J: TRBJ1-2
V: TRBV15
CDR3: CATSRDIATPYGYTF
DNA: TGTGCCACCAGCAGAGATATCGCGACTCCTTATGGCTACACCTTC

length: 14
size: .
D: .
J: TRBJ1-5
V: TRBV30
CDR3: CAWRGAGRNQPQHF
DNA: TGTGCCTGGAGGGGCGCAGGCCGCAATCAGCCCCAGCATTTT

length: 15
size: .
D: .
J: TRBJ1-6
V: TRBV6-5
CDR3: CASSWVQGWDSPLHF
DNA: TGTGCCAGCAGTTGGGTTCAGGGCTGGGATTCACCCCTCCACTTT

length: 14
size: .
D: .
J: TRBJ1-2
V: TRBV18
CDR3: CASSPGTENYGYTF
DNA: TGTGCCAGCTCACCGGGGACTGAGAACTATGGCTACACCTTC

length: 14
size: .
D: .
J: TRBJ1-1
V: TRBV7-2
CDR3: CASSPRGVNTEAFF
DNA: TGTGCCAGCAGTCCCCGGGGGGTGAACACTGAAGCTTTCTTT

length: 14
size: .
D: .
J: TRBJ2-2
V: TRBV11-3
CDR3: CASSLVAASGELFF
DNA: TGTGCCAGCAGCTTAGTCGCGGCGTCCGGGGAGCTGTTTTTT

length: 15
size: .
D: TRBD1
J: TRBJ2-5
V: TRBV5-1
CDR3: CASSPGQGGQETQYF
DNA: TGCGCCAGCAGCCCGGGACAGGGGGGGCAAGAGACCCAGTACTTC

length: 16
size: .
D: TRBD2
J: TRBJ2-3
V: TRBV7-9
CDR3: CASSLDTSGRMHTQYF
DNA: TGTGCCAGCAGCTTAGATACTAGCGGGAGAATGCATACGCAGTATTTT

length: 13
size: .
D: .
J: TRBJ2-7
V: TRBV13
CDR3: CASSLVDSYEQYF
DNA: TGTGCCAGCAGCTTAGTAGATTCCTACGAGCAGTACTTC

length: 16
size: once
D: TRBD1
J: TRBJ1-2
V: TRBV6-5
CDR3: CASSYERTGARGGYTF
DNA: TGTGCCAGCAGTTACGAAAGGACAGGGGCAAGAGGGGGCTACACCTTC

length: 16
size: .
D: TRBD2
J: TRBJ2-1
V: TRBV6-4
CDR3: CASSDLAGGRYNEQFF
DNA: TGTGCCAGCAGTGACCTAGCGGGGGGGAGATACAATGAGCAGTTCTTC

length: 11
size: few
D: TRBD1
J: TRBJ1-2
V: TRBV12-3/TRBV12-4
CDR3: CASRGQGRYTF
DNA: TGTGCCAGCAGAGGACAGGGGAGGTACACCTTC

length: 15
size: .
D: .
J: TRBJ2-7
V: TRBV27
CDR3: CASSSPGYSSYEQYF
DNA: TGTGCCAGCAGCTCTCCAGGGTATAGCTCCTACGAGCAGTACTTC

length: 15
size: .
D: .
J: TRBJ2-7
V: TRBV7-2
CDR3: CASSLGGRGGYEQYF
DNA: TGTGCCAGCAGCTTAGGGGGGAGGGGGGGCTACGAGCAGTACTTC

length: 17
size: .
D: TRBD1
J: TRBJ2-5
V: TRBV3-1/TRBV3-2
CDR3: CASSQVRGRGRQETQYF
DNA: TGTGCCAGCAGCCAAGTGCGTGGCAGGGGGCGGCAAGAGACCCAGTACTTC

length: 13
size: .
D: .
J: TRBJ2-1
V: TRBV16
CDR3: CASSQSSFNEQFF
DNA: TGTGCCAGCAGCCAATCTAGCTTCAATGAGCAGTTCTTC

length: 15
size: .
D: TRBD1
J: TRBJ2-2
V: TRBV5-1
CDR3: CASSPSTGVTGELFF
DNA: TGCGCCAGCAGCCCATCGACAGGGGTGACCGGGGAGCTGTTTTTT

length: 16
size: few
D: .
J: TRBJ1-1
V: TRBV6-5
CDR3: CASSYYRGSQGTEAFF
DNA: TGTGCCAGCAGTTACTATAGGGGGAGTCAGGGCACTGAAGCTTTCTTT

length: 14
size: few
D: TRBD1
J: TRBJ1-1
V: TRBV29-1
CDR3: CSVGAQTGGTEAFF
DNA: TGCAGCGTCGGCGCCCAGACAGGGGGCACTGAAGCTTTCTTT

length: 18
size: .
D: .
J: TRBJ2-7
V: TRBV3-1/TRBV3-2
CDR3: CASSQDYVLELNSYEQYF
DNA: TGTGCCAGCAGCCAAGATTACGTGCTAGAACTTAACTCCTACGAGCAGTACTTC